This T cell receptor (beta chain) is from a study of shared clonotypes between healthy human individuals. Assay execution proceeded at the deep level. Authors' analysis steps: Sequence data from immunoSEQ were junction-only and lacked quality scores; consequently, filtering differed. Assay: immunoSEQ multiplex PCR; the TCRdb copy retains only in-frame clones and omits some. V and J calls and clone size come straight from that table; D and trimming were deduced from the DNA. This sample carries around 510,000 clones, around 95% of them seen once, and the ten largest clones take 0.055% to 0.075%. Looked up from germline, CDR1 is SGHRS and CDR2 is YFSETQ. V lost 4 bases and J lost 7, with 12 bases in between. The CDR3 runs to 13 residues.

Sequencing was done on a sample of naive CD4+ T cells sorted from blood. Stated subset: CD45RA+ positively selected. The chain has TRBV5-1 and TRBJ2-1; D remains ambiguous. The receptor comes from a woman in her 30s in good health. The chain's CDR3 is CASSGPRWNEQFF. CDR3 bases: TGCGCCAGCAGCGGCCCGAGGTGGAATGAGCAGTTCTTC.